This T cell receptor (beta chain) was recorded in a study of T cell repertoires in cytomegalovirus infection (dated by TCRdb to the late 2010s). For context, the study as a whole: Donor HLA type was relevant to the analysis, because carriage of CMV infection together with the matching HLA type was indicated by public TCR beta signatures. Here is what the overall study found, with its caveats: The ex vivo response was dominated by HLA-C-restricted CMV-specific TCR beta clonotypes, and the single most frequent clonotype in two of eight donors was supplied by these HLA-C-restricted clonotypes. In both this cohort and an independent 352-donor cohort, the cumulative frequency of public TCR beta family members distinguished carriers of CMV infection plus the relevant HLA type.

The run used an Illumina HiSeq 1500. The public reads were quality trimmed at Q25 with fastp and then assembled into clones with MiXCR by TCRdb, keeping productive beta chains. Identical CDR3 protein sequences are pooled into one entry, listed with their most common genes and DNA. This sample comprises about 320,000 distinct CDR3 sequences, around a tenth of them detected only once. Of the sample, roughly 4% is held by the ten largest clones. Notes on this clonotype: The target of this receptor is not known. No quality values exist for individual bases; no much larger clone is one base distant.

Trimming removed 1 base from V and 5 bases from J, leaving 6 bases between the germline ends. Taken from the germline V gene, the CDR1 and CDR2 loops are SGHTA and FQGNSA. Reading from cysteine to phenylalanine, the CDR3 counts 13 amino acids. Only CDR3 DNA remains: 39 bases, in frame from the first base. The sequencing sample was made of PBMCs. The clonotype was recovered from a human donor in good health (CMV status not recorded). Some clones in this sample may be carry-over from other donors' samples. Recombination linked TRBV7-2 to TRBJ2-1; TRBD1 is perhaps the D gene, given 5 matching bases. The CDR3 region reads CASSLVGDNEQFF. Read as DNA, the sequence is TGTGCCAGCAGCTTAGTAGGGGACAATGAGCAGTTCTTC.